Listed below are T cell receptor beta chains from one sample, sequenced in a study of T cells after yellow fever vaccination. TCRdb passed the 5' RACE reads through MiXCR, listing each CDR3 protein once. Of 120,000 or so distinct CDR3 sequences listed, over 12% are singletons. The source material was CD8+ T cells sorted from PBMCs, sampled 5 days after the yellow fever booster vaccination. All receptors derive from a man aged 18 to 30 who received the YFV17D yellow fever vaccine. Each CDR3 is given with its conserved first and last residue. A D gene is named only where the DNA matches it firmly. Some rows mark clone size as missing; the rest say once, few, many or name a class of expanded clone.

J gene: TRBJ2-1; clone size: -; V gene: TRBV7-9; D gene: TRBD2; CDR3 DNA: TGTGCCAGCAGCTTAGAGGTCGGGACTAGCTCCTACAATGAGCAGTTCTTC; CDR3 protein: CASSLEVGTSSYNEQFF
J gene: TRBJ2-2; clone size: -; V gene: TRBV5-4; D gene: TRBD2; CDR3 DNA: TGTGCCAGCAGCTTGGTTAGCGGGGAAAACACCGGGGAGCTGTTTTTT; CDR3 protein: CASSLVSGENTGELFF
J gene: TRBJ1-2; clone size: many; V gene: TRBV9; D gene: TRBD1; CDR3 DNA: TGTGCCAGCAGCGCGCAGGGGGCAGGGTATGGCTACACCTTC; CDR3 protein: CASSAQGAGYGYTF
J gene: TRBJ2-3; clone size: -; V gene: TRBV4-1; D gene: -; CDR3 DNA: TGCGCCAGCAGCCAAGGCTGGGATACGCAGTATTTT; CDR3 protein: CASSQGWDTQYF
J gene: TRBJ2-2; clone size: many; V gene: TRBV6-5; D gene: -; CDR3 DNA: -; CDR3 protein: CASSYSPAGRTRGSCFF
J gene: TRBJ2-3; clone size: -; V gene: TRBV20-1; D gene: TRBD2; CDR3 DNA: TGCAGTGCTAGAGATCTAGGAACTAGCGGGGGGGCAGATACGCAGTATTTT; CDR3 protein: CSARDLGTSGGADTQYF
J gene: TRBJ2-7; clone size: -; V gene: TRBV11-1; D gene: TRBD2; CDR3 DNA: TGTGCCAGCAGCTTAGCGCGGGGACTAGGCCTGTACGAGCAGTACTTC; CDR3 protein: CASSLARGLGLYEQYF
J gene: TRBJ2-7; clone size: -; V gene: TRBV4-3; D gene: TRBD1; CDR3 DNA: TGCGCCAGCAGCCGGAGCGAGACAGGGGGTTATGAGCAGTACTTC; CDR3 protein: CASSRSETGGYEQYF
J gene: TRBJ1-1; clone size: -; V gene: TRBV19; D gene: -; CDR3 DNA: TGTGCCAGTAGTTTCGGGACACCCGACACTGAAGCTCTCTTT; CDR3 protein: CASSFGTPDTEALF
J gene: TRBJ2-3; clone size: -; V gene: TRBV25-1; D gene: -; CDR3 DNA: TGTGCCAGCAGTGAGACAGCCTCTAACACAGATACGCAGTATTTT; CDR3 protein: CASSETASNTDTQYF
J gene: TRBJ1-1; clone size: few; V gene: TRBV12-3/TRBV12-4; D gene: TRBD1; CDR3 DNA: TGTGCCAGCGTCAAAAAGGGACAGGGGAACACTGAAGCTTTCTTT; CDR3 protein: CASVKKGQGNTEAFF
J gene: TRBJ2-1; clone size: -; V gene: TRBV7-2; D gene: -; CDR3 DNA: TGTGCCAGCAGCTTTGCAGGGAGCAATGAGCAGTTCTTC; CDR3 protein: CASSFAGSNEQFF
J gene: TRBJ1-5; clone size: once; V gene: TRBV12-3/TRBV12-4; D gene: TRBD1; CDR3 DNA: TGTGCCAGCAGTTGGACAGGGGGCGTTTGGGGCAATCAGCCCCAGCATTTT; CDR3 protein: CASSWTGGVWGNQPQHF
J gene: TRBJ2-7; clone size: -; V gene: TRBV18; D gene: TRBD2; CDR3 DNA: TGTGCCAGCTCACCCCCCCGGGGAGGGACGTTATACGAGCAGTACTTC; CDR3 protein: CASSPPRGGTLYEQYF
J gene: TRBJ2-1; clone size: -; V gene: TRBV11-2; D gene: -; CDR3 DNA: TGTGCCAGCAGCACGATAGCCCGGACAGGCCTCGGGGGATCCTACAATGAGCAGTTCTTC; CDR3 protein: CASSTIARTGLGGSYNEQFF
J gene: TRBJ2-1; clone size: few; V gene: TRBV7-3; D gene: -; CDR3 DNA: TGTGCCAGCAGAGAACTAGTTATCAATGAGCAGTTCTTC; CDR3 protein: CASRELVINEQFF
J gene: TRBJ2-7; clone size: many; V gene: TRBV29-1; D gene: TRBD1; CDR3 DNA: TGCAGCGTTGAAAGTCAGGGGGAAACCTACGAGCAGTACTTC; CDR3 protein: CSVESQGETYEQYF
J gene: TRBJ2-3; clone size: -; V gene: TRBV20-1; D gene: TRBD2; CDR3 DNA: TGCAGTGCTAGGGATGGACTAGCGGCCACAGATACGCAGTATTTT; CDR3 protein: CSARDGLAATDTQYF
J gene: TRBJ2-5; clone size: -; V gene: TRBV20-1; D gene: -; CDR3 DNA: TGCAGTGCTAGAGATCGGCGGGGTTGGGAGACCCAGTACTTC; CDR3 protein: CSARDRRGWETQYF
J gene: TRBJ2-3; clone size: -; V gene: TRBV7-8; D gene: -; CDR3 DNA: TGTGCCAGCAGCTTACCGGGACAGGCTGCTAGGGGGGGCAGGGATACGCAGTATTTT; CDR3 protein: CASSLPGQAARGGRDTQYF
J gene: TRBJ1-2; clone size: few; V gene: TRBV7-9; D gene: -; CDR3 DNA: TGTGCCAGCAGCCCGACGGTCCTATTTGATGGCTACACCTTC; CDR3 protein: CASSPTVLFDGYTF
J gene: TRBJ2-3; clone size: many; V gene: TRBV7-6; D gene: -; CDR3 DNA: TGTGCCAGCAGCTTAGGGGGGGGGCCTGGAGATACGCAGTATTTT; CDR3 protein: CASSLGGGPGDTQYF